The 14 T cell receptor beta chains below were found in one sample sequenced in a study of cytomegalovirus exposure and HLA in healthy donors. Primers included in the PCR were 60 Vbeta and 13 Jbeta primers. Assay: immunoSEQ multiplex PCR; the TCRdb copy retains only in-frame clones and omits some. The data show 65,000 to 85,000 clones, with about three quarters seen just once and about 12% held by the top ten. Source material: PBMCs. Receptors were obtained from a male donor in good health and CMV-seropositive.

V gene TRBV2 combines with J gene TRBJ2-3, with TRBD1 as a possible D gene (5 bases). The CDR3 spans 15 residues. Trimming removed 7 bases from V and 0 bases from J, with 14 bases in between. Germline V gene lookup returns CDR1 SNHLY and CDR2 FYNNEI. The chain's CDR3 is CASNSRAVSTDTQYF. CDR3 nucleotide sequence: TGTGCCAGCAACTCCAGGGCTGTTAGCACAGATACGCAGTATTTT.

This chain links TRBV9 with TRBJ1-1; tentatively, D is TRBD1 (6 bases). V gave up 4 bases and J gave up 0 bases, with 10 bases separating them. The V gene's germline CDR1 is SGDLS and CDR2 YYNGEE. The CDR3 length is 14 residues. CDR3 sequence reads: CASSSGTLNTEAFF. The CDR3 DNA reads as TGTGCCAGCAGCTCCGGGACACTGAACACTGAAGCTTTCTTT. The full variable domain, completed using reference TRBV9 and TRBJ1-1, is DSGVTQTPKHLITATGQRVTLRCSPRSGDLSVYWYQQSLDQGLQFLIQYYNGEERAKGNILERFSAQQFPDLHSELNLSSLELGDSALYFCASSSGTLNTEAFFGQGTRLTVV.

The genes are TRBV15 and TRBJ2-5; 10 bases fit TRBD1. The V segment lost 1 base and the J segment 6 bases; nucleotides outside the gene matches: 2. CDR3 size: 14 residues. Germline CDR1 and CDR2: LNHNV and YYDKDF (reference sequence). The CDR3 region is CATSRGQGAKTQYF. In DNA, the CDR3 is TGTGCCACCAGCAGAGGACAGGGGGCAAAGACCCAGTACTTC. Together with reference TRBV15 and TRBJ2-5, the CDR3 gives the full variable domain: DAMVIQNPRYQVTQFGKPVTLSCSQTLNHNVMYWYQQKSSQAPKLLFHYYDKDFNNEADTPDNFQSRRPNTSFCFLDIRSPGLGDTAMYLCATSRGQGAKTQYFGPGTRLLVL.

The V and J genes are TRBV11-1 and TRBJ2-7; 12 bases map to TRBD1. Germline CDR1 SGHAT, CDR2 FQDESV (reference sequence). The CDR3 consists of 17 residues. With 5 bases clipped from V and 4 bases from J, the junction kept 12 bases outside the gene matches. CDR3 protein: CASSPGTGGAGGYEQYF. CDR3 DNA: TGTGCCAGCAGCCCTGGGACAGGGGGCGCCGGTGGATACGAGCAGTACTTC.

This clone was seen a few times. V usage is TRBV6-5 and J usage is TRBJ2-7, with TRBD2 matching over 13 bases. There are 15 residues in the CDR3. Germline V gene data show CDR1 as MNHEY and CDR2 as SVGAGI. The V and J ends lost 6 bases and 5 bases, in that order; junction bases with no gene match: 7. The CDR3 DNA reads TGTGCCAGCAGCGACGGACTAGCGGGAGTCCACGAGCAGTACTTC. The encoded protein is CASSDGLAGVHEQYF.

This clone has only a few counts. This chain joins TRBV4-1 and TRBJ1-5; no firm D call. The CDR3 extends over 15 amino acids. Germline CDR1 MGHRA, CDR2 YSYEKL. V lost 5 bases, J lost 5 bases, and 16 bases lay in between. The CDR3 bases are TGCGCCAGCAGCATAAGGACGGGAAATTATCAGCCCCAGCATTTT. Its protein product is CASSIRTGNYQPQHF.

The V call is TRBV5-1, the J call TRBJ1-6; D unclear. CDR3 length: 15 residues. The ends were cut back, 7 bases at V and 0 bases at J, with 11 bases in the middle. Germline values: CDR1 SGHRS, CDR2 YFSETQ. Written as DNA, the CDR3 is TGCGCCAGCGCCCTGGAGAGCTCCTATAATTCACCCCTCCACTTT. Translation gives CASALESSYNSPLHF.

V gene TRBV7-3 combines with J gene TRBJ2-7, with 10 bases matching TRBD2. CDR1 and CDR2 (germline): SGHTA, FQGTGA. J lost 3 bases, V lost 6 bases, and 5 bases had no gene match. The CDR3 runs to 14 residues. The CDR3: CASSQSSGSYEQYF. The CDR3 bases are TGTGCCAGCAGTCAATCTAGCGGGAGCTACGAGCAGTACTTC.

The CDR3 protein is CASRGGLVLGAGRSNEQFF. The CDR3 DNA reads as TGTGCCAGCAGGGGCGGACTAGTTTTAGGGGCCGGGCGATCCAATGAGCAGTTCTTC. This chain joins TRBV5-6 and TRBJ2-1; TRBD2 agrees at 7 bases. The ends lost 5 bases at V and 6 bases at J; junction bases unmatched: 23. This CDR3 spans 19 amino acids. Germline CDR1 and CDR2: SGHDT and YYEEEE.

The chain carries TRBV28 and TRBJ2-7; TRBD1 agrees at 8 bases. The CDR3 contains 16 residues. Germline V CDR1 and CDR2: MDHEN, SYDVKM. With V trimmed by 2 bases and J by 5 bases, 11 bases remained unmatched. The CDR3 spells CASSLGTGGILNEQYF. As DNA, the CDR3 is TGTGCCAGCAGTTTAGGCACAGGGGGTATTTTGAACGAGCAGTACTTC.

This chain links TRBV2 with TRBJ1-5; D is ambiguous. CDR1 and CDR2 (germline): SNHLY, FYNNEI. The CDR3 contains 15 residues. The V end lost 2 bases, the J end lost 2 bases, and 10 bases lay between the germline ends. The CDR3, as DNA: TGTGCCAGCAGTGAAATGGGTCAGGGCAATCAGCCCCAGCATTTT. It translates to CASSEMGQGNQPQHF.

This chain joins TRBV6-5 and TRBJ1-2, with TRBD1 matching over 9 bases. V was pared by 5 bases and J by 1 base, with 5 bases of the junction left unmatched. The germline CDR1 and CDR2 sequences are MNHEY and SVGAGI. The CDR3 runs 15 residues. The CDR3 DNA follows: TGTGCCAGCAGTCCAGACAGGGGGAGTAACTATGGCTACACCTTC. Amino acid sequence: CASSPDRGSNYGYTF.

The chain carries TRBV4-1 and TRBJ2-5; the match to TRBD2 covers 7 bases. Germline-derived CDR1 and CDR2 are MGHRA and YSYEKL. The CDR3 length is 16 residues. Trimming at V came to 0 bases and at J to 4 bases, leaving 8 bases not matched to a gene. This CDR3 reads CASSQDWAGEGETQYF. CDR3 DNA sequence: TGCGCCAGCAGCCAAGATTGGGCGGGGGAGGGAGAGACCCAGTACTTC.

This chain uses TRBV7-9 with TRBJ1-3; D is unclear. The ends were cut back, 6 bases at V and 1 base at J, with 7 bases in the middle. The CDR3 loop spans 13 amino acids. Germline lookup yields CDR1 SEHNR and CDR2 FQNEAQ (reference sequence). The CDR3 coding sequence is TGTGCCAGCAGACTAGGGTCTGGAAACACCATATATTTT. It encodes CASRLGSGNTIYF.